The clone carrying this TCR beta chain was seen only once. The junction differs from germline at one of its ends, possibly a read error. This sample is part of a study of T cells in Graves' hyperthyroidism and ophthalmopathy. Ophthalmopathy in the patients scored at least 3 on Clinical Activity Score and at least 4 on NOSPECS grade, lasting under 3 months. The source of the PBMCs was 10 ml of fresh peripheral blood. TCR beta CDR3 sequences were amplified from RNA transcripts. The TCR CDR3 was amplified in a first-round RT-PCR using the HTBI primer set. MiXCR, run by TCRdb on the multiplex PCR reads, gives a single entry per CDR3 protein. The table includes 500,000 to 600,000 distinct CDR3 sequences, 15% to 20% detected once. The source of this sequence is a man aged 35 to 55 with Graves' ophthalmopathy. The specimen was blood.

The CDR3 DNA is TGTGCCCGGAGCCCCAGGTCAGGGACGAACACTGAAGCTTTCTTT. As protein: CARSPRSGTNTEAFF. This chain joins TRBV30 and TRBJ1-1; possibly TRBD1 for D (5 bases). The CDR3 is 15 residues long. Per germline, CDR1 GTSNPN and CDR2 SVGIG (reference sequence).